This T cell receptor (beta chain) was found in a study of blood T cell repertoires in COVID-19. Study details: Samples of COVID-19 (acute and convalescent) were obtained from the United States, Italy and Spain. Sample material is recorded as cDNA or gDNA derived from T cells, B-cell-depleted T cells, or PBMCs.

The germline V and J ends were trimmed by 2 bases and 3 bases, with 9 bases remaining between them. The germline CDR1 and CDR2 sequences are SGHRS and YFSETQ. This CDR3 is 14 amino acids long. As handled by the study authors: The assay estimated nucleated cells by amplifying reference gene primers. Produced via immunoSEQ multiplex PCR; TCRdb's table is partial and in-frame only. The V and J calls and the clone size are those of that table, but D and trimming were determined from the DNA. The sample shows about 210,000 clones, about 83% of them seen only once. This clone was picked up one time. The TCR was taken from a woman aged 50 to 65 with active or convalescent COVID-19. This chain uses TRBV5-1 with TRBJ1-3; possibly TRBD1 for D (5 bases). Sequenced input: peripheral blood. DNA for the CDR3: TGCGCCAGCAGCTTATCAGGGCTTGGAAACACCATATATTTT. Amino acid sequence: CASSLSGLGNTIYF.